The 26 T cell receptor beta chains below come from one sample, sequenced in a study of blood T cell repertoires in COVID-19. Method: immunoSEQ multiplex PCR; TCRdb's copy keeps in-frame clones and lacks some. The sample carries around 270,000 clones, roughly nine tenths recorded once. The sequencing input was peripheral blood. Receptors were obtained from a man aged 35 to 55 who had recovered from COVID-19.

The CDR3 spells CASSVVPAESTDTQYF. The CDR3, as DNA: TGTGCCAGCAGCGTAGTTCCGGCGGAGAGCACAGATACGCAGTATTTT. The V and J genes are TRBV9 and TRBJ2-3; no definite D call. Per germline, CDR1 SGDLS and CDR2 YYNGEE. V was shortened by 0 bases and J by 0 bases, with 11 bases between the two germline ends. The CDR3 runs 16 residues. The full variable domain, in which reference TRBV9 and TRBJ2-3 provide the parts outside the CDR3, is DSGVTQTPKHLITATGQRVTLRCSPRSGDLSVYWYQQSLDQGLQFLIQYYNGEERAKGNILERFSAQQFPDLHSELNLSSLELGDSALYFCASSVVPAESTDTQYFGPGTRLTVL.

The chain carries TRBV30 and TRBJ2-2; no definite D call. This CDR3 is 13 amino acids long. Germline V lookup: CDR1 GTSNPN, CDR2 SVGIG (reference sequence). V gave up 0 bases and J gave up 8 bases, with 10 bases separating them. The CDR3 region is CAWSVQSLGELFF. In DNA form, the CDR3 reads TGTGCCTGGAGTGTTCAGTCGTTGGGGGAGCTGTTTTTT.

V is TRBV7-8 and J is TRBJ1-2; a possible D gene is TRBD1 (5 bases). The CDR3 extends over 16 amino acids. Trimming removed 1 base from V and 0 bases from J, with 12 bases in between. The germline V gene has CDR1 SGHVS and CDR2 FQNEAQ. The CDR3 nucleotides read TGTGCCAGCAGCTTAGGACAGATAAAGTCTAACTATGGCTACACCTTC. The encoded protein is CASSLGQIKSNYGYTF.

The rearrangement joins TRBV2 to TRBJ2-5, with TRBD2 identical over 7 bases. CDR1 SNHLY and CDR2 FYNNEI come from the germline V gene. The CDR3 has 12 amino acids. With 8 bases clipped from V and 2 bases from J, the junction kept 2 bases outside the gene matches. The CDR3 protein is CASGGDQETQYF. The CDR3, as DNA: TGTGCCAGCGGGGGGGATCAAGAGACCCAGTACTTC.

V usage is TRBV18 and J usage is TRBJ2-1; 9 nucleotides align to TRBD1. The length of the CDR3 is 14 residues. V gave up 3 bases and J gave up 8 bases; unmatched junction bases: 5. The germline gives CDR1 KGHSH, CDR2 LQKENI. The CDR3 bases are TGTGCCAGCTCACCCCGGGACAGGGATTATGAGCAGTTCTTC. Translating gives CASSPRDRDYEQFF.

V and J are TRBV7-9 and TRBJ1-1; possibly TRBD1 for D (5 bases). Germline assignment: CDR1 SEHNR and CDR2 FQNEAQ (reference sequence). The CDR3 has 15 residues. V was cut by 2 bases and J by 1 base, with 11 bases left in between. CDR3: CASSLFHRTNTEAFF. The CDR3, as DNA: TGTGCCAGCAGCTTATTTCACAGGACGAACACTGAAGCTTTCTTT.

The chain carries TRBV9 and TRBJ2-7, with D perhaps matching TRBD1 (5 bases). This CDR3 is 13 amino acids long. The germline V gene encodes CDR1 SGDLS and CDR2 YYNGEE. V shed 0 bases and J shed 2 bases, with 6 bases lying between them. The CDR3 nucleotides read TGTGCCAGCAGCGTAGAAGGGGCCTACGAGCAGTACTTC. This gives the protein CASSVEGAYEQYF.

The rearrangement uses TRBV7-2 and TRBJ2-7, with 10 bases identical to TRBD2. The CDR3 totals 15 residues. V dropped 1 base and J dropped 4; count of bases not matched to a gene: 4. Germline V CDR1 and CDR2: SGHTA, FQGNSA. This chain's CDR3 is CASSLERGGLYEQYF. The CDR3 DNA is TGTGCCAGCAGCTTAGAGCGGGGGGGCCTATACGAGCAGTACTTC.

The rearrangement joins TRBV19 to TRBJ1-5; a weak D match, TRBD1 (6 bases). V was pared by 6 bases and J by 5 bases, with 14 bases between. This CDR3 region has 14 residues. Germline CDR1 is LNHDA and CDR2 is SQIVND (reference sequence). In DNA, the CDR3 is TGTGCCAGTAGCGAGGGGGTTAAGGATCAGCCCCAGCATTTT. Translated, it gives CASSEGVKDQPQHF.

The rearrangement links TRBV19 to TRBJ1-4; maybe TRBD1 (5 bases). The CDR3 totals 13 residues. The germline V gene has CDR1 LNHDA and CDR2 SQIVND (reference sequence). The CDR3 loop is CAVKGLFNEKLFF. DNA for the CDR3: TGTGCGGTAAAGGGGCTATTTAATGAAAAACTGTTTTTT.

The chain uses TRBV6-6 and TRBJ1-4; D uncertain. CDR3 size: 11 residues. Trimming took off 6 bases at V and 7 bases at J, with 6 bases between the two ends. In germline, CDR1 is MNHNY, CDR2 SVGAGI (reference sequence). This CDR3 reads CASRESEKLFF. The CDR3 region has the DNA TGTGCCAGCAGAGAGAGTGAAAAACTGTTTTTT.

The rearrangement uses TRBV18 and TRBJ1-1, with 7 bases that match TRBD1. The germline V gene encodes CDR1 KGHSH and CDR2 LQKENI. The CDR3 loop spans 18 amino acids. Trimming at V came to 4 bases and at J to 0 bases, leaving 14 bases not matched to a gene. The chain's CDR3 is CASSRKGGIPLVNTEAFF. In DNA form, the CDR3 reads TGTGCCAGCTCACGGAAAGGGGGCATCCCCCTGGTGAACACTGAAGCTTTCTTT.

This chain links TRBV5-1 with TRBJ1-1; D remains unclear. Trimming cost V 0 bases and J 1 base, with 4 bases left between them. Germline V gives CDR1 SGHRS, CDR2 YFSETQ. The CDR3 spans 13 residues. CDR3 bases: TGCGCCAGCAGCTTGGGGAGGAACACTGAAGCTTTCTTT. Its protein is CASSLGRNTEAFF. The full variable domain, its missing parts supplied by reference TRBV5-1 and TRBJ1-1, is KAGVTQTPRYLIKTRGQQVTLSCSPISGHRSVSWYQQTPGQGLQFLFEYFSETQRNKGNFPGRFSGRQFSNSRSEMNVSTLELGDSALYLCASSLGRNTEAFFGQGTRLTVV.

The chain employs TRBV10-3 and TRBJ1-4; D remains ambiguous. V was trimmed by 6 bases and J by 4 bases, leaving 9 bases between them. The CDR3 totals 13 residues. Per the germline V gene, CDR1 is ENHRY and CDR2 is SYGVKD. The CDR3 protein is CAIRERSNEKLFF. For the CDR3, the DNA is TGTGCCATCAGGGAACGGAGTAATGAAAAACTGTTTTTT.

CDR3 DNA sequence: TGTGCCAGCAGTTCCAGGAGGTCCTACGAGCAGTACTTC. This translates into CASSSRRSYEQYF. This chain joins TRBV5-4 and TRBJ2-7, with D tentatively TRBD2 (5 bases). Germline CDR1 and CDR2: SGHNT and YYREEE (reference sequence). The CDR3 length is 13 residues. V was shortened by 5 bases and J by 1 base, with 10 bases between the two germline ends.

This chain connects TRBV7-2 to TRBJ2-5; TRBD2 agrees at 13 bases. The CDR3 covers 15 residues. Trimming removed 5 bases from V and 4 bases from J; junction bases left unmatched: 4. CDR1 and CDR2 from the germline V gene are SGHTA and FQGNSA. The chain's CDR3 is CASSAGLAGRETQYF. In DNA, the CDR3 is TGTGCCAGCAGCGCGGGACTAGCGGGGAGAGAGACCCAGTACTTC.

This sequence joins TRBV3-1 (or the pseudogene TRBV3-2) and TRBJ2-3; D is ambiguous. This CDR3 is built from 14 residues. Trimming took 3 bases from V and 3 from J, leaving 10 bases between them. Germline loops: CDR1 LGHDT, CDR2 YNNKEL (reference sequence). The CDR3 nucleotides are TGTGCCAGCAGCCAGCCCGGTCGGACAGATACGCAGTATTTT. It is translated as CASSQPGRTDTQYF.

The genes are TRBV7-6 and TRBJ2-5, with 11 bases matching TRBD2. V dropped 2 bases and J dropped 1; count of bases not matched to a gene: 3. Per germline, CDR1 SGHVS and CDR2 FNYEAQ. This CDR3 comprises 16 residues. The CDR3 region has the DNA TGTGCCAGCAGCTTATGGGGACTAGCGGCCCAAGAGACCCAGTACTTC. Translation gives CASSLWGLAAQETQYF.

The chain has TRBV6-6 and TRBJ2-7; TRBD2 is a possible D gene (6 bases). The germline gives CDR1 MNHNY, CDR2 SVGAGI (reference sequence). V was pared by 2 bases and J by 3 bases, with 14 bases between. The CDR3 has 15 residues. This CDR3 reads CASSYPGLANYEQYF. For the CDR3, the DNA is TGTGCCAGCAGTTACCCGGGTCTAGCGAACTACGAGCAGTACTTC.

This chain links TRBV18 with TRBJ2-2; TRBD1 agrees at 8 bases. Unmatched junction bases numbered 5, after V lost 0 bases and J lost 5 bases. Looked up from germline, CDR1 is KGHSH and CDR2 is LQKENI. The CDR3 runs 16 residues. The CDR3 loop is CASSPPQGARTGELFF. The CDR3 bases are TGTGCCAGCTCACCACCTCAGGGGGCGAGAACCGGGGAGCTGTTTTTT.

The gene calls are TRBV7-3 and TRBJ2-2; a weak D match, TRBD1 (5 bases). CDR1 and CDR2 (germline): SGHTA, FQGTGA. This CDR3 region has 16 residues. The V and J ends lost 1 base and 4 bases respectively, with 13 bases between them. CDR3 bases: TGTGCCAGCAGCTTAAGGGGCAGGGTCAGCACCGGGGAGCTGTTTTTT. Its protein product is CASSLRGRVSTGELFF. Full variable domain (outside the CDR3, taken from reference TRBV7-3 and TRBJ2-2): GAGVSQTPSNKVTEKGKYVELRCDPISGHTALYWYRQSLGQGPEFLIYFQGTGAADDSGLPNDRFFAVRPEGSVSTLKIQRTERGDSAVYLCASSLRGRVSTGELFFGEGSRLTVL.

The CDR3 loop reads CASSYRGTVAEKLFF. The CDR3 DNA reads as TGTGCCAGCAGTTACCGTGGCACCGTAGCTGAAAAACTGTTTTTT. The chain carries TRBV6-5 and TRBJ1-4; D remains unclear. The CDR3 extends over 15 amino acids. The ends were cut back, 2 bases at V and 7 bases at J, with 14 bases in the middle. The germline CDR1 and CDR2 sequences are MNHEY and SVGAGI.

V usage is TRBV11-2 and J usage is TRBJ2-5, with D tentatively TRBD2 (5 bases). Looked up from germline, CDR1 is SGHAT and CDR2 is FQNNGV. Trimming left V 7 bases short and J 5 bases short, with 8 bases between. The CDR3 is made up of 11 amino acids. CDR3 residues: CASKGVETQYF. Written as DNA, the CDR3 is TGTGCCAGCAAGGGAGTGGAGACCCAGTACTTC.

The CDR3 loop is CASRDGLGRGATDTQYF. Here the CDR3 DNA reads TGTGCCAGCAGGGACGGGCTGGGCAGGGGGGCGACAGATACGCAGTATTTT. The J gene is TRBJ2-3, the V gene TRBV28; possible D gene TRBD1, 7 bases. Germline lookup yields CDR1 MDHEN and CDR2 SYDVKM. The CDR3 runs 17 residues. The V and J ends lost 6 bases and 3 bases respectively, with 22 bases between them.

This clone turned up a few times. V is TRBV7-2 and J is TRBJ2-5; 7 positions match TRBD2. Germline trimming cut 3 bases from V and 5 bases from J; bases unmatched to any gene: 9. Germline V gives CDR1 SGHTA, CDR2 FQGNSA. The CDR3 runs to 15 residues. The chain's CDR3 is CASSFQLAGGETQYF. CDR3 bases: TGTGCCAGCAGCTTCCAATTAGCGGGCGGGGAGACCCAGTACTTC. Variable domain in full (rest from reference TRBV7-2 and TRBJ2-5): GAGVSQSPSNKVTEKGKDVELRCDPISGHTALYWYRQSLGQGLEFLIYFQGNSAPDKSGLPSDRFSAERTGGSVSTLTIQRTQQEDSAVYLCASSFQLAGGETQYFGPGTRLLVL.

The genes are TRBV11-3 and TRBJ1-1, with 9 bases fitting TRBD1. The V and J ends lost 4 bases and 1 base, in that order; junction bases with no gene match: 1. The CDR3 has 14 residues. Germline loops: CDR1 SGHNT, CDR2 YENEEA. The CDR3 here is CASSSGQGNTEAFF. In DNA, the CDR3 is TGTGCCAGCAGCTCGGGACAGGGGAACACTGAAGCTTTCTTT.